The source of this TCR beta chain is a study of Tregs in tolerant kidney transplant recipients. Study in general: Recipients received nonmyeloablative bone marrow transplants from related graft donors, with transient mixed chimerism. The study, taken as a whole, reports: Tregs expanded with activated donor B cells seemed most donor-specific.

Libraries were prepared by immunoSEQ multiplex PCR; TCRdb keeps only in-frame clonotypes and omits some of them. In the table there are roughly 69,000 clones, about 98% of which are singletons. As regards this clone: No antigen is known for it.

The CDR3 is 16 amino acids. Trimming removed 4 bases from V and 0 bases from J, with 16 bases in between. Germline assignment: CDR1 SGDLS and CDR2 YYNGEE. Specimen: Tregs from blood, collected before the transplant. The chain links TRBV9 to TRBJ1-1; D may be TRBD1 (5 bases). This TCR came from a human donor who received a combined kidney and bone marrow transplant. CDR3 residues: CASSPRGTLMNTEAFF. As DNA, the CDR3 is TGTGCCAGCAGCCCAAGGGGAACGTTAATGAACACTGAAGCTTTCTTT.